This T cell receptor beta chain was sequenced in a study of technical replicates of blood from a few donors. CDR3 length equals 15 residues. Germline V gene data show CDR1 as LNHDA and CDR2 as SQIVND (reference sequence). With 0 bases clipped from V and 9 bases from J, the junction kept 7 bases outside the gene matches. Generated by immunoSEQ multiplex PCR, the TCRdb table keeps only in-frame clones and is missing some. The sample has under 80,000 clones; about nine tenths are singletons. This chain links TRBV19 with TRBJ2-1; 8 nucleotides agree with TRBD1. Sequenced sample: T cells isolated from PBMCs. The clonotype originates from a human donor in good health. Some clones in this sample may be carry-over from other donors' samples. The CDR3 bases are TGTGCCAGTAGTATAGATAGGACAGGGCCTATTGAGCAGTTCTTC. This sequence encodes CASSIDRTGPIEQFF.